The sequence of this TCR beta chain was determined in a study of control samples from healthy donors and cancer patients. Trimming cost V 0 bases and J 2 bases, with 11 bases left between them. CDR1 KGHSH and CDR2 LQKENI come from the germline V gene. The CDR3 length is 16 residues. The repertoire was sequenced with immunoSEQ multiplex PCR; TCRdb's copy has only in-frame clones and lacks some. The table shows approximately 150,000 clones, with 85% to 90% occurring only once. The V and J genes are TRBV18 and TRBJ1-5; no clear D. Source material: blood. The receptor was isolated from a man aged 18 to 30 in good health. The CDR3 nucleotides are TGTGCCAGCTCACCACCTGGGGTTCGGGGCAATCAGCCCCAGCATTTT. Translation gives CASSPPGVRGNQPQHF.